A selection of T cell receptor beta chains follows, all from one sample in a study of siplizumab effects on memory and regulatory T cells. Using immunoSEQ multiplex PCR, the repertoire was profiled, and TCRdb retains in-frame clones only, with some absent. This table holds 90,000 to 95,000 clones, approximately 93% found once. Sequencing used CD8+ T cells sorted from blood. The receptors stem from a human donor in good health. The CDR3 runs from the conserved cysteine through the conserved F or W. Fields, in order: CDR3 protein, CDR3 DNA, D gene, J gene, CDR3 length, V gene. D genes are given only for firm matches.

cdr3_aa: CASSVEIARDLGTQYF; cdr3_nt: TGTGCCAGCAGCGTAGAAATAGCGAGGGACCTTGGGACCCAGTACTTC; d_call: .; j_call: TRBJ2-5; cdr3_length: 16; v_call: TRBV9
cdr3_aa: CATPSLDRNEKLFF; cdr3_nt: TGTGCCACCCCGAGCCTGGACAGGAATGAAAAACTGTTTTTT; d_call: TRBD1; j_call: TRBJ1-4; cdr3_length: 14; v_call: TRBV6-4
cdr3_aa: CASSSTSGYNTGELFF; cdr3_nt: TGTGCCAGCAGCTCGACTAGCGGGTACAACACCGGGGAGCTGTTTTTT; d_call: TRBD2; j_call: TRBJ2-2; cdr3_length: 16; v_call: TRBV11-1
cdr3_aa: CASSYRESRGEQYF; cdr3_nt: TGTGCCAGCAGTTACCGGGAATCCCGGGGTGAGCAGTACTTC; d_call: .; j_call: TRBJ2-7; cdr3_length: 14; v_call: TRBV6-5
cdr3_aa: CASFGSGDGYTF; cdr3_nt: TGTGCCTCCTTCGGATCCGGAGATGGCTACACCTTC; d_call: .; j_call: TRBJ1-2; cdr3_length: 12; v_call: TRBV30
cdr3_aa: CASGTGNSYEQYF; cdr3_nt: TGTGCCAGCGGGACCGGGAACTCCTACGAGCAGTACTTC; d_call: .; j_call: TRBJ2-7; cdr3_length: 13; v_call: TRBV27
cdr3_aa: CASSMGQDLQETQYF; cdr3_nt: TGTGCCAGCAGCATGGGACAGGATCTTCAGGAGACCCAGTACTTC; d_call: TRBD1; j_call: TRBJ2-5; cdr3_length: 15; v_call: TRBV11-3
cdr3_aa: CASSPLAGGLNEQFF; cdr3_nt: TGTGCCAGCAGCCCCCTAGCGGGGGGGCTCAATGAGCAGTTCTTC; d_call: TRBD2; j_call: TRBJ2-1; cdr3_length: 15; v_call: TRBV5-8
cdr3_aa: CASSQDRIGMKNEKLFF; cdr3_nt: TGCGCCAGCAGCCAAGATCGGATCGGGATGAAGAATGAAAAACTGTTTTTT; d_call: .; j_call: TRBJ1-4; cdr3_length: 17; v_call: TRBV4-1
cdr3_aa: CASSRGQGNTEAFF; cdr3_nt: TGTGCCAGTAGTAGGGGACAGGGGAACACTGAAGCTTTCTTT; d_call: TRBD1; j_call: TRBJ1-1; cdr3_length: 14; v_call: TRBV19
cdr3_aa: CASSPGTGEGDTEAFF; cdr3_nt: TGTGCCAGCTCACCTGGGACAGGCGAGGGGGACACTGAAGCTTTCTTT; d_call: TRBD1; j_call: TRBJ1-1; cdr3_length: 16; v_call: TRBV18
cdr3_aa: CASSLMAVSTDTQYF; cdr3_nt: TGTGCCAGCAGTTTAATGGCAGTTAGCACAGATACGCAGTATTTT; d_call: .; j_call: TRBJ2-3; cdr3_length: 15; v_call: TRBV27
cdr3_aa: CASGLWGVDRSYGYTF; cdr3_nt: TGTGCTAGTGGTTTGTGGGGGGTAGACAGGAGCTATGGCTACACCTTC; d_call: .; j_call: TRBJ1-2; cdr3_length: 16; v_call: TRBV12-5
cdr3_aa: CASRQDGTYEQYF; cdr3_nt: TGCGCCAGTCGACAGGACGGAACCTACGAGCAGTACTTC; d_call: .; j_call: TRBJ2-7; cdr3_length: 13; v_call: TRBV5-1
cdr3_aa: CASSLSREGNQPQHF; cdr3_nt: TGTGCCAGCTCACTCTCAAGGGAGGGGAATCAGCCCCAGCATTTT; d_call: .; j_call: TRBJ1-5; cdr3_length: 15; v_call: TRBV18